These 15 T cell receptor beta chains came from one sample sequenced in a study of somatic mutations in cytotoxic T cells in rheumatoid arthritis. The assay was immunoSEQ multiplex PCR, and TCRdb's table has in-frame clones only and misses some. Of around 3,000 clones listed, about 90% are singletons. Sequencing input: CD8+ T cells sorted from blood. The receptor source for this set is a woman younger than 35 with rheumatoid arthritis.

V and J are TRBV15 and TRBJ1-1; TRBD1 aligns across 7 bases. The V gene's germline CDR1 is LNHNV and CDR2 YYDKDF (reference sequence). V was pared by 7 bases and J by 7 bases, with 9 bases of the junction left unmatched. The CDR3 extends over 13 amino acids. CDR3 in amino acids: CATIDSTGSEAFF. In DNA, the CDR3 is TGTGCCACCATCGATTCGACAGGGAGTGAAGCTTTCTTT.

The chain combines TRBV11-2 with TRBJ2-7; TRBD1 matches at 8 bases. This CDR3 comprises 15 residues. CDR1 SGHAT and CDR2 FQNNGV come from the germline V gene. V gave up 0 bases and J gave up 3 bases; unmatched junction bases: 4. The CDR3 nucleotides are TGTGCCAGCAGCTTAGAGCAGGGGGCGGGCTACGAGCAGTACTTC. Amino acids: CASSLEQGAGYEQYF.

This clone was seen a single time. In DNA form, the CDR3 reads TGTGCCAGCAGCCTTATAGGGGATATGGCTGAAGCTTTCTTT. Its translation is CASSLIGDMAEAFF. The V call is TRBV7-6, the J call TRBJ1-1, with D perhaps TRBD1 (5 bases). Between the trimmed V and J ends, which lost 5 bases and 6 bases, there was a span of 16 bases. Germline loops: CDR1 SGHVS, CDR2 FNYEAQ. The length of the CDR3 is 14 residues.

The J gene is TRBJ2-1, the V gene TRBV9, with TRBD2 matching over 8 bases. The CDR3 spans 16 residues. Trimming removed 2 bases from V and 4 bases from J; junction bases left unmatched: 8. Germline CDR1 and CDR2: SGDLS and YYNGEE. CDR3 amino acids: CASSVGAGELYNEQFF. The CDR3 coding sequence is TGTGCCAGCAGCGTGGGAGCGGGAGAATTATACAATGAGCAGTTCTTC. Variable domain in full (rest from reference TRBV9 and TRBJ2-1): DSGVTQTPKHLITATGQRVTLRCSPRSGDLSVYWYQQSLDQGLQFLIQYYNGEERAKGNILERFSAQQFPDLHSELNLSSLELGDSALYFCASSVGAGELYNEQFFGPGTRLTVL.

The CDR3 coding sequence is TGCGCCAGCAGCCAAGGGGGGGATTCCGAAACTGAAGCTTTCTTT. The encoded protein is CASSQGGDSETEAFF. The rearrangement uses TRBV4-1 and TRBJ1-1, with D possibly being TRBD1 (5 bases). The germline gives CDR1 MGHRA, CDR2 YSYEKL. V shed 1 base and J shed 5 bases, with 14 bases lying between them. CDR3 length: 15 amino acids.

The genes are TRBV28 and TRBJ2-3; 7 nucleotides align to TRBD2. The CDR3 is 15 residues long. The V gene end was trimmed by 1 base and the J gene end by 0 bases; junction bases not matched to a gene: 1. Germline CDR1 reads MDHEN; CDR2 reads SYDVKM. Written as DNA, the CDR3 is TGTGCCAGCAGTTTATTAGCGGGTAGCACAGATACGCAGTATTTT. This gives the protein CASSLLAGSTDTQYF.

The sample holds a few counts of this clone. CDR3 in amino acids: CASSQTGREGTEAFF. The CDR3 region has the DNA TGCGCCAGCAGCCAGACCGGCAGGGAGGGCACTGAAGCTTTCTTT. This chain links TRBV4-1 with TRBJ1-1; possible D gene TRBD1, 5 bases. V was cut by 3 bases and J by 4 bases, with 15 bases left in between. The CDR3 runs to 15 residues. Germline CDR1 reads MGHRA; CDR2 reads YSYEKL.

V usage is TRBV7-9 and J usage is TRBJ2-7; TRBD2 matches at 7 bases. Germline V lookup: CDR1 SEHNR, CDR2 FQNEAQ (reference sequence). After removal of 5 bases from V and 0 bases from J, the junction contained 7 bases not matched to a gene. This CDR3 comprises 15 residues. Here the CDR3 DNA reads TGTGCCAGCAGCACAGAGGCGGGGGACTCCTACGAGCAGTACTTC. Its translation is CASSTEAGDSYEQYF.

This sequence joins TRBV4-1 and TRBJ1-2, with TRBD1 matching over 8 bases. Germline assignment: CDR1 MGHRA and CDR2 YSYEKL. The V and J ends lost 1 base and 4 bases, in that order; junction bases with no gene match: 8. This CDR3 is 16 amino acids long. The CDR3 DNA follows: TGCGCCAGCAGCCAAGGACCCGGGACAGGCCCCTATGGCTACACCTTC. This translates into CASSQGPGTGPYGYTF.

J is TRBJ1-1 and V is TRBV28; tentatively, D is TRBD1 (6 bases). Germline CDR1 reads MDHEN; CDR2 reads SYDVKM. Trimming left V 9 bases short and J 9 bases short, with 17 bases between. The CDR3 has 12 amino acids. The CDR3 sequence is CASFGRGLKAFF. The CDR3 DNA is TGTGCCAGTTTTGGGAGGGGGTTGAAAGCTTTCTTT.

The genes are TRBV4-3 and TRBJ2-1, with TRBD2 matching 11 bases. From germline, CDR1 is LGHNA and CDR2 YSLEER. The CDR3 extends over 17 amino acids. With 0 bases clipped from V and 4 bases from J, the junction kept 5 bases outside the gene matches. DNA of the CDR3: TGCGCCAGCAGCCAAGATGGGGGGACTAGCGGATACAATGAGCAGTTCTTC. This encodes CASSQDGGTSGYNEQFF.

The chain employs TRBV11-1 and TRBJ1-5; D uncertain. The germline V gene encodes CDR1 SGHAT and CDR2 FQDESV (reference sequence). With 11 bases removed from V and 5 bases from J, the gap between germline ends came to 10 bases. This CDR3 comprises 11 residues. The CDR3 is CALREDQPQHF. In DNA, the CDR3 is TGTGCCCTTCGGGAAGATCAGCCCCAGCATTTT.

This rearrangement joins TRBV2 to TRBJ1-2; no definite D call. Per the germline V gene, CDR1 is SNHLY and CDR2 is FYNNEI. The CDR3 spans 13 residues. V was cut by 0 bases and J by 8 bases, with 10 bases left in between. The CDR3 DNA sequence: TGTGCCAGCAGTGAAGCACTGACATCGGGCTACACCTTC. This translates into CASSEALTSGYTF. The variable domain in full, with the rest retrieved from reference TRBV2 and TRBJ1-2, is EPEVTQTPSHQVTQMGQEVILRCVPISNHLYFYWYRQILGQKVEFLVSFYNNEISEKSEIFDDQFSVERPDGSNFTLKIRSTKLEDSAMYFCASSEALTSGYTFGSGTRLTVV.

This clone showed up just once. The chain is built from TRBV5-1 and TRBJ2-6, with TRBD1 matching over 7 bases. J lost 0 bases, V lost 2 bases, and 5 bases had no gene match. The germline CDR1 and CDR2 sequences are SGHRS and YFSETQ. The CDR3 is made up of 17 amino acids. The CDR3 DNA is TGCGCCAGCAGCTTTTGGACAGGTTACTCTGGGGCCAACGTCCTGACTTTC. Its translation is CASSFWTGYSGANVLTF.

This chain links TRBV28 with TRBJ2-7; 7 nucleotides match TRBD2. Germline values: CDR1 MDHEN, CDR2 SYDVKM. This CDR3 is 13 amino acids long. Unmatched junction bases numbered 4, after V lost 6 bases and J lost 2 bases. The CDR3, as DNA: TGTGCCAGCAGCCAAGCGGGGACCTACGAGCAGTACTTC. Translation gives CASSQAGTYEQYF.